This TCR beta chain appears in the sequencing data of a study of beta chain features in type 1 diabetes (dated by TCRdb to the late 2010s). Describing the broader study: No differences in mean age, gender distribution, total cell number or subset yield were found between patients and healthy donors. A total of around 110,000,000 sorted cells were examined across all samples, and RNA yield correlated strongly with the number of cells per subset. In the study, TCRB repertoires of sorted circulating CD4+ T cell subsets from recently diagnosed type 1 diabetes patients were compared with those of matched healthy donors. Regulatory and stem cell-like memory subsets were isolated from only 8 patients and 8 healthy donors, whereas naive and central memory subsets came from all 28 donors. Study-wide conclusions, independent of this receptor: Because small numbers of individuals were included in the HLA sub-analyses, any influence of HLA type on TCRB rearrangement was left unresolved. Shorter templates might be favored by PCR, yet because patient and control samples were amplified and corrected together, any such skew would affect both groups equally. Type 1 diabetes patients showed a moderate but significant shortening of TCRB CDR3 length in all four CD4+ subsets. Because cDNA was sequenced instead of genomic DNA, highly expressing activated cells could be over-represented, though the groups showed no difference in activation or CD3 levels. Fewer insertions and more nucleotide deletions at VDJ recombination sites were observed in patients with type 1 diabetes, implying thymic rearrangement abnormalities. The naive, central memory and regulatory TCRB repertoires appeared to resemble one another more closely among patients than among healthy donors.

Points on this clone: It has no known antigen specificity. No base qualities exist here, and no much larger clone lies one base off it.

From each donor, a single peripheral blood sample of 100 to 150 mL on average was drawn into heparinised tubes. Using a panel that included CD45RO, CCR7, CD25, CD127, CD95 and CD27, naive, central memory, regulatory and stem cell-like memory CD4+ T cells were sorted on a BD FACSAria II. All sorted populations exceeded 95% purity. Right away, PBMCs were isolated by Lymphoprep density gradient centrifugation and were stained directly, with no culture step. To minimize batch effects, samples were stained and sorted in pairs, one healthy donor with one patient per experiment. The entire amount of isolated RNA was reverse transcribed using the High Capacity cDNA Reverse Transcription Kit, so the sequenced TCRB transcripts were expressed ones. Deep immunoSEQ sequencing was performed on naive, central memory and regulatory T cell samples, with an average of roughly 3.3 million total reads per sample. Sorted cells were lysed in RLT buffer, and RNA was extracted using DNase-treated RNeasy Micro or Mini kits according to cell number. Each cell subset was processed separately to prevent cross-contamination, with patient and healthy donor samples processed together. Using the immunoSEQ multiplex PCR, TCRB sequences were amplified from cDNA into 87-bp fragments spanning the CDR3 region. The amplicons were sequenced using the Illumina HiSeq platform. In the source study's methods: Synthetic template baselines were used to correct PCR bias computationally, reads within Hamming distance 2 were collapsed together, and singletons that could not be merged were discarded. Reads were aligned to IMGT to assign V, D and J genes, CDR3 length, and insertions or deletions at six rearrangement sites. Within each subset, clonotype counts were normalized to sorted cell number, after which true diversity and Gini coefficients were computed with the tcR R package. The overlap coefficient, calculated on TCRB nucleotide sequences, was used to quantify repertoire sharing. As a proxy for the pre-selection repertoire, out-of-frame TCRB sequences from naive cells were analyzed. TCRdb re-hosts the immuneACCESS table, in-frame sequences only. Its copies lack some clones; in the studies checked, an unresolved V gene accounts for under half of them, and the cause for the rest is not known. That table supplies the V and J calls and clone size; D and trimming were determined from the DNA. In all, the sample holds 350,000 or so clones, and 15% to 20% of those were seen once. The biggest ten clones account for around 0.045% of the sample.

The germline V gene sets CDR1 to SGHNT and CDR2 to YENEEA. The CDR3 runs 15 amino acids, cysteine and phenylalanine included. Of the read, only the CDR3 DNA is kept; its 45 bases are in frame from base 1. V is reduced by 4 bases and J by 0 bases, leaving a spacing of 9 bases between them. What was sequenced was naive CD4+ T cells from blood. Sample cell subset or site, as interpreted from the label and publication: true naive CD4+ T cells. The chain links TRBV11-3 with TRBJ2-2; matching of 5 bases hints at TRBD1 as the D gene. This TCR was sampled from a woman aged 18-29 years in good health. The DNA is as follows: TGTGCCAGCAGCTCGGACAACGCGAACACCGGGGAGCTGTTTTTT. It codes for CASSSDNANTGELFF.